These T cell receptor beta chains were read from a single sample in a study of Ad26.COV2.S vaccination and SARS-CoV-2 variants. Only in-frame clones appear in the TCRdb table, and some are missing; sequencing was by immunoSEQ multiplex PCR. The data hold hundreds of thousands of clones, with 92% observed a single time. The specimen comprised peripheral blood, sampled after recovery from COVID-19. Every receptor here comes from a human donor who had recovered from COVID-19. CDR3s leave out the opening cysteine and the closing phenylalanine or tryptophan. The size of a clone is reported for some rows only, either as once, few or many, or as a class for expanded clones.

TRBJ2-3 | TRBV4-1 | 10 | once | ASSQDSFTQY
TRBJ1-4 | TRBV28 | 16 | . | ASSFSRPGQGRNEKLF
TRBJ1-1 | TRBV2 | 13 | . | ASSEGPGPNTEAF
TRBJ2-1 | TRBV9 | 12 | . | ASSPSGGQSEQF
TRBJ1-5 | TRBV7-9 | 16 | . | ASSLVQGPTYSNQPQH
TRBJ1-5 | TRBV5-1 | 13 | . | ASSPTGGPNQPQH
TRBJ1-1 | TRBV7-2 | 11 | . | ASSSQGVTEAF
TRBJ2-7 | TRBV7-9 | 12 | once | ASSSGTVSYEQY
TRBJ2-3 | TRBV3-1/TRBV3-2 | 11 | . | ASTLKGQGKQY
TRBJ1-1 | TRBV6-5 | 13 | . | ASSYSAGGNTEAF
TRBJ1-1 | TRBV10-3 | 11 | . | AIRGTGRTEAF
TRBJ2-7 | TRBV23-1 | 16 | . | ASSQPPARRDRGYEQY
TRBJ2-7 | TRBV2 | 12 | . | ASSERDRGYEQY
TRBJ2-5 | TRBV7-9 | 15 | . | ASSPPSGLAGQETQY
TRBJ1-1 | TRBV18 | 12 | . | ASSPGQGGTEAF
TRBJ2-7 | TRBV4-2 | 13 | . | ASSRSGQGDYEQY
TRBJ2-7 | TRBV19 | 12 | . | ASSMGGLGYEQY
TRBJ1-2 | TRBV4-3 | 13 | . | ASSQDRVINYGYT
TRBJ2-5 | TRBV5-1 | 8 | . | ASSGETQY
TRBJ1-1 | TRBV11-2 | 10 | once | ASTLHSGEAF
TRBJ1-2 | TRBV7-9 | 12 | . | ASSLAGRENGYT
TRBJ1-6 | TRBV27 | 13 | . | ASSLLTGNNSPLH
TRBJ2-2 | TRBV6-5 | 10 | . | ASSWGTGELF
TRBJ2-1 | TRBV6-5 | 13 | . | ASSYVAATYNEQF
TRBJ2-7 | TRBV6-4 | 11 | . | ASSTTGFYEQY
TRBJ1-2 | TRBV7-8 | 13 | . | ASSLGTGRDYGYT
TRBJ1-2 | TRBV2 | 11 | . | ASRAAGDYGYT
TRBJ2-2 | TRBV4-1 | 14 | . | ASSQESGGYTGELF
TRBJ1-1 | TRBV3-1/TRBV3-2 | 12 | . | ASTSLTLNTEAF
TRBJ1-1 | TRBV6-1 | 12 | . | ASSNDIRNTEAF
TRBJ2-7 | TRBV2 | 11 | . | AGKRDRTSEQY